One and the same sample provided the 20 T cell receptor beta chains below, sequenced in a study of OX40 agonist ivuxolimab in advanced cancers. Sequenced by immunoSEQ multiplex PCR; TCRdb stores in-frame clones only, minus some. The table lists 40,000 to 50,000 clones, 82% of them singletons. This specimen consisted of CD4+ or CD8+ T cells sorted from blood, obtained in a trial of the OX40 agonist ivuxolimab. These receptors originate from an adult with an advanced solid tumor such as melanoma, head and neck, liver or kidney cancer.

The V gene is TRBV5-1, the J gene TRBJ2-7, with 11 bases aligning to TRBD1. The CDR3 is made up of 16 amino acids. V trimming: 0 bases; J trimming: 7 bases; junction bases outside the gene matches: 9. Germline V gene sequence: CDR1 SGHRS, CDR2 YFSETQ. The CDR3 region has the DNA TGCGCCAGCAGCTTGGAAACCCCGGACAGGGGGCGTGAGCAGTACTTC. It yields the protein CASSLETPDRGREQYF.

This clone was picked up a small number of times. V is TRBV7-9 and J is TRBJ1-1; possibly TRBD1 for D (5 bases). Germline-derived CDR1 and CDR2 are SEHNR and FQNEAQ (reference sequence). With 4 bases removed from V and 3 bases from J, the gap between germline ends came to 12 bases. This CDR3 is built from 14 residues. CDR3 in DNA: TGTGCCAGCAGCTCGGGGCAGCGGGACACTGAAGCTTTCTTT. Residues: CASSSGQRDTEAFF.

The count of this clone is one. This chain uses TRBV5-1 with TRBJ2-5, with 7 positions matching TRBD1. The germline CDR1 and CDR2 sequences are SGHRS and YFSETQ. The length of the CDR3 is 14 residues. Losses at the gene ends were 3 bases for V and 3 bases for J; bases not matched to a gene: 5. CDR3 loop: CASSSFDREETQYF. CDR3 nucleotides: TGCGCCAGCAGCTCCTTTGACAGGGAAGAGACCCAGTACTTC.

This chain connects TRBV5-1 to TRBJ2-3, with 9 bases aligning to TRBD1. The CDR3 is made up of 16 amino acids. CDR1 and CDR2 (germline): SGHRS, YFSETQ. V lost 4 bases, J lost 1 base, and 7 bases stayed unmatched. The CDR3 loop is CASSSLQGAGTDTQYF. For the CDR3, the DNA is TGCGCCAGCAGCAGCCTACAGGGGGCCGGCACAGATACGCAGTATTTT.

This clone was observed a few times. The rearrangement links TRBV5-1 to TRBJ2-1; 8 bases are a match to TRBD1. V shed 4 bases and J 4 bases; nucleotides not matched to a gene: 25. From germline, CDR1 is SGHRS and CDR2 YFSETQ. This CDR3 is 21 amino acids long. CDR3: CASSRLRTGKSSKDGYNEQFF. CDR3 nucleotides: TGCGCCAGCAGCAGATTGCGGACAGGGAAGTCTTCGAAGGATGGATACAATGAGCAGTTCTTC.

This chain uses TRBV7-2 with TRBJ2-2, with D maybe TRBD1 (5 bases). The germline CDR1 and CDR2 sequences are SGHTA and FQGNSA. This CDR3 is built from 15 residues. V gave up 3 bases and J gave up 1 base, with 9 bases separating them. The CDR3 here is CASSLAQGNTGELFF. The CDR3 nucleotides are TGTGCCAGCAGCTTGGCCCAGGGGAACACCGGGGAGCTGTTTTTT.

The rearrangement uses TRBV6-1 and TRBJ1-5; D is unclear. Germline V gene sequence: CDR1 MNHNS, CDR2 SASEGT. The CDR3 loop spans 14 amino acids. The V gene lost 3 bases and the J gene lost 0 bases, with 6 bases spanning the gap. The CDR3, as DNA: TGTGCCAGCAGTGAGGTTTATAGCAATCAGCCCCAGCATTTT. This translates into CASSEVYSNQPQHF.

The CDR3 loop reads CASPADRSANYGYTF. CDR3 DNA: TGTGCCTCCCCCGCCGATCGGTCAGCTAACTATGGCTACACCTTC. V gene TRBV30 combines with J gene TRBJ1-2; D not certain. The V end lost 7 bases, the J end lost 0 bases, and 18 bases lay between the germline ends. Germline CDR1 GTSNPN, CDR2 SVGIG (reference sequence). CDR3 length equals 15 residues.

This clone was counted a few times. The chain links TRBV5-1 to TRBJ1-1, with D perhaps TRBD1 (5 bases). The germline V gene encodes CDR1 SGHRS and CDR2 YFSETQ. This CDR3 spans 14 amino acids. V lost 0 bases and J 1 base, leaving 7 bases between the germline ends. The CDR3 DNA follows: TGCGCCAGCAGCTTGGGACAGCCGAACACTGAAGCTTTCTTT. This codes for CASSLGQPNTEAFF.

V and J are TRBV6-5 and TRBJ2-2; TRBD1 aligns across 11 bases. The CDR3 has 14 amino acids. CDR1 MNHEY and CDR2 SVGAGI come from the germline V gene. Germline trimming cut 8 bases from V and 6 bases from J; bases unmatched to any gene: 5. This CDR3 is CASRTGGYPGELFF. DNA for the CDR3: TGTGCCAGCCGGACAGGGGGCTATCCCGGGGAGCTGTTTTTT.

The J gene is TRBJ1-2, the V gene TRBV11-2, with TRBD1 matching over 7 bases. With 3 bases clipped from V and 7 bases from J, the junction kept 8 bases outside the gene matches. Germline CDR1 is SGHAT and CDR2 is FQNNGV. This CDR3 is built from 14 residues. CDR3 protein: CASSFQGELAGYTF. For the CDR3, the DNA is TGTGCCAGCAGCTTCCAGGGGGAGCTCGCTGGCTACACCTTC.

The rearrangement uses TRBV5-4 and TRBJ2-1; 13 bases align to TRBD2. Germline assignment: CDR1 SGHNT and CDR2 YYREEE (reference sequence). V gave up 3 bases and J gave up 7 bases; unmatched junction bases: 7. This CDR3 is 16 amino acids long. CDR3 nucleotides: TGTGCCAGCAGCTCAAGACTAGCGGGGGGCGGAAATGAGCAGTTCTTC. Translating it yields CASSSRLAGGGNEQFF.

The V call is TRBV25-1, the J call TRBJ1-2; a possible D gene is TRBD1 (5 bases). This CDR3 is built from 14 residues. The V end lost 1 base, the J end lost 2 bases, and 8 bases lay between the germline ends. The germline gives CDR1 MGHDK, CDR2 SYGVNS. Here the CDR3 DNA reads TGTGCCAGCAGTGAATTAGAGGGGAACTATGGCTACACCTTC. It encodes CASSELEGNYGYTF.

This chain joins TRBV20-1 and TRBJ2-3; D gene unclear. V was trimmed by 6 bases and J by 5 bases, leaving 6 bases between them. This CDR3 comprises 10 residues. Germline CDR1 reads DFQATT; CDR2 reads SNEGSKA (reference sequence). The CDR3 bases are TGCAGTGCCAGACGAGATACGCAGTATTTT. Its protein product is CSARRDTQYF.

The CDR3 sequence is CASSLQATDTQYF. The CDR3, as DNA: TGTGCCAGCAGCTTACAAGCTACAGATACGCAGTATTTT. The chain has TRBV13 and TRBJ2-3; D unresolved. There are 13 residues in the CDR3. Trimming removed 2 bases at V and 3 bases at J, with 6 bases between. Per the germline V gene, CDR1 is PRHDT and CDR2 is FYEKMQ (reference sequence).

This clone was observed a single time. The sample holds other DNA sequences that translate to the same CDR3. The chain joins TRBV7-2 to TRBJ2-3; D is unresolved. The V gene lost 4 bases and the J gene lost 0 bases, with 2 bases spanning the gap. The CDR3 covers 12 residues. Germline-derived CDR1 and CDR2 are SGHTA and FQGNSA. The CDR3 coding sequence is TGTGCCAGCAGCTCTAGCACAGATACGCAGTATTTT. Protein sequence: CASSSSTDTQYF.

In its sample, this clone was seen once. The V and J genes are TRBV5-1 and TRBJ1-3; no clear D gene. Between the trimmed V and J ends, which lost 4 bases and 0 bases, there was a span of 11 bases. The CDR3 has 15 amino acids. Per the germline V gene, CDR1 is SGHRS and CDR2 is YFSETQ. The CDR3: CASSTGPNSGNTIYF. DNA of the CDR3: TGCGCCAGCAGCACCGGGCCTAACTCTGGAAACACCATATATTTT. The whole variable domain, filled in from reference TRBV5-1 and TRBJ1-3, reads KAGVTQTPRYLIKTRGQQVTLSCSPISGHRSVSWYQQTPGQGLQFLFEYFSETQRNKGNFPGRFSGRQFSNSRSEMNVSTLELGDSALYLCASSTGPNSGNTIYFGEGSWLTVV.

CDR3 sequence: CASKGVVTGELFF. In nucleotides, the CDR3 is TGTGCCAGCAAGGGGGTCGTCACCGGGGAGCTGTTTTTT. The rearrangement links TRBV27 to TRBJ2-2, with a tentative D call TRBD1 (6 bases). Germline V lookup: CDR1 MNHEY, CDR2 SMNVEV (reference sequence). Trimming left V 7 bases short and J 4 bases short, with 10 bases between. This CDR3 has 13 amino acids.

This clone has more than one count but fewer than ten. The chain combines TRBV5-6 with TRBJ2-2; 11 bases are shared with TRBD1. The CDR3 consists of 15 residues. CDR1 and CDR2 (germline): SGHDT, YYEEEE. With V trimmed by 4 bases and J by 4 bases, 3 bases remained unmatched. DNA of the CDR3: TGTGCCAGCAGCAATGGACAGGGGGCCACCGGGGAGCTGTTTTTT. Protein: CASSNGQGATGELFF.

The CDR3 protein is CASRTLDRAGLGGGYTF. CDR3 DNA: TGTGCCAGCAGAACCCTGGACCGAGCGGGACTGGGGGGTGGCTACACCTTC. The chain couples TRBV28 to TRBJ1-2; D is perhaps TRBD1 (5 bases). Trimming took off 6 bases at V and 7 bases at J, with 27 bases between the two ends. The CDR3 is 17 residues long. CDR1 MDHEN and CDR2 SYDVKM come from the germline V gene.